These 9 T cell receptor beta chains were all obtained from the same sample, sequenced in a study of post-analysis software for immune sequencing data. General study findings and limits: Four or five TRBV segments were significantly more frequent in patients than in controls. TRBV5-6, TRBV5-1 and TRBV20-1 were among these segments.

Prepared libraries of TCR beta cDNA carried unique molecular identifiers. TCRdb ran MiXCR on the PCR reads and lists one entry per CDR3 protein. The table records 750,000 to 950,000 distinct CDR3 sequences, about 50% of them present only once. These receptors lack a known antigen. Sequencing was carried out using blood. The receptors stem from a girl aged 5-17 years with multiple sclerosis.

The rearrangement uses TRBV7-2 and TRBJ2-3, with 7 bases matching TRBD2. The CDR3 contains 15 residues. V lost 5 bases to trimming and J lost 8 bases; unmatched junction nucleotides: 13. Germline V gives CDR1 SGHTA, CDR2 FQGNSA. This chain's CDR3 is CASSPSRGEVGTQYF. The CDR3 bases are TGTGCCAGCAGCCCCTCCCGGGGGGAAGTTGGTACGCAGTATTTT.

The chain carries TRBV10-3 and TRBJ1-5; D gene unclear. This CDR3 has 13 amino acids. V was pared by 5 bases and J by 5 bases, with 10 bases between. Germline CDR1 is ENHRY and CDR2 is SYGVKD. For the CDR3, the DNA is TGTGCCATCAGTCCTGCTCCGGATCAGCCCCAGCATTTT. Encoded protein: CAISPAPDQPQHF.

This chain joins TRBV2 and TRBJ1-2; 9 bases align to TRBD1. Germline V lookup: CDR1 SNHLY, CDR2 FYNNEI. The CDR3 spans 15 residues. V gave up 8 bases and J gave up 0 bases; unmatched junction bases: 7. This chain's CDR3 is CASDGQGPPNYGYTF. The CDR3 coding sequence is TGTGCCAGCGATGGACAGGGGCCACCTAACTATGGCTACACCTTC. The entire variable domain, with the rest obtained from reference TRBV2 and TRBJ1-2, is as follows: EPEVTQTPSHQVTQMGQEVILRCVPISNHLYFYWYRQILGQKVEFLVSFYNNEISEKSEIFDDQFSVERPDGSNFTLKIRSTKLEDSAMYFCASDGQGPPNYGYTFGSGTRLTVV.

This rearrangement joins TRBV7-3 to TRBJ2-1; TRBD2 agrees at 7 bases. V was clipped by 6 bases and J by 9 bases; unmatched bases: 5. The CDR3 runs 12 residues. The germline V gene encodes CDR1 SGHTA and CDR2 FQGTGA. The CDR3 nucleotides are TGTGCCAGCAGGTCGAGCGGGGTTGAGCAGTTCTTC. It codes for CASRSSGVEQFF.

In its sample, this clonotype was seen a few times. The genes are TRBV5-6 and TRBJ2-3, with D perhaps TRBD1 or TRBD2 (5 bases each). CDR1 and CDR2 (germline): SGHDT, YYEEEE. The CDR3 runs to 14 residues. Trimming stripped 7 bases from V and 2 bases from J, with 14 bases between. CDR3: CASSGTGNTDTQYF. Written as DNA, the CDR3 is TGTGCCAGCTCAGGGACGGGGAACACAGATACGCAGTATTTT.

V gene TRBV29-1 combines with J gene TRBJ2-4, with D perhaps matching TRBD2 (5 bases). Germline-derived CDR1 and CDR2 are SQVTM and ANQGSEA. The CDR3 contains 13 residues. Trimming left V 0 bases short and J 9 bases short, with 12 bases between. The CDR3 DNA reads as TGCAGCGTTGAAGATCGGGTTGGAGGCATTCAGTACTTC. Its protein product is CSVEDRVGGIQYF.

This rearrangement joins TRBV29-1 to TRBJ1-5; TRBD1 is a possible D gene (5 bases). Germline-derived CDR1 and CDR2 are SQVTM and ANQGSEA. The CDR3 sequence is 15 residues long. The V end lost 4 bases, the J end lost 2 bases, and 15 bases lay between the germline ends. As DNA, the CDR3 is TGCAGCGTTGCAACGGGGGGTTCGCGCAATCAGCCCCAGCATTTT. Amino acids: CSVATGGSRNQPQHF.

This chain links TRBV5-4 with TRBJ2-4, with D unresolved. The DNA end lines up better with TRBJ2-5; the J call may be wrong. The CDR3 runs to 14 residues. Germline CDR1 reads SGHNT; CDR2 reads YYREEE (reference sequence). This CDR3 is CASSLVSLTETQYF. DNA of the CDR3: TGTGCCAGCAGCTTGGTATCCCTAACGGAGACCCAGTACTTC.

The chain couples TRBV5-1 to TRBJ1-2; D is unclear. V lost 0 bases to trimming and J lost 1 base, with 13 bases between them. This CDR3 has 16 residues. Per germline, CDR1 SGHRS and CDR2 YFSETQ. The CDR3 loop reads CASSLEPNDHNYGYTF. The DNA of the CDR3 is TGCGCCAGCAGCTTGGAGCCGAACGACCATAACTATGGCTACACCTTC.